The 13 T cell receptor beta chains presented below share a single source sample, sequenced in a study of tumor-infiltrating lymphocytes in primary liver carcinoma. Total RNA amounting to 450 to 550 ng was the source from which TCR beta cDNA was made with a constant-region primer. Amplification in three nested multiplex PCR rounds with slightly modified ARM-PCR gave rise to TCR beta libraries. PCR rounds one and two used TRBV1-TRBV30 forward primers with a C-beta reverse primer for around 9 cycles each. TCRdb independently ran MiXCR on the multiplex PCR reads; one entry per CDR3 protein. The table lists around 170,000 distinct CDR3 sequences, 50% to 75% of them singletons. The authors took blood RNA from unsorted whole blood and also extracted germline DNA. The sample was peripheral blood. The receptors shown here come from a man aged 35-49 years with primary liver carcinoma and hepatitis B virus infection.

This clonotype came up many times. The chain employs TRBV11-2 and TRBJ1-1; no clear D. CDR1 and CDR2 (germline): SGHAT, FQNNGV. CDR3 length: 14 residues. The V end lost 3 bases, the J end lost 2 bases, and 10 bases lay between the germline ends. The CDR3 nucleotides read TGTGCCAGCAGCTTGCGGACGAAAAACACTGAAGCTTTCTTT. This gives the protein CASSLRTKNTEAFF. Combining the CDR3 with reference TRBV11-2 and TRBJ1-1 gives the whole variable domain EAGVAQSPRYKIIEKRQSVAFWCNPISGHATLYWYQQILGQGPKLLIQFQNNGVVDDSQLPKDRFSAERLKGVDSTLKIQPAKLEDSAVYLCASSLRTKNTEAFFGQGTRLTVV.

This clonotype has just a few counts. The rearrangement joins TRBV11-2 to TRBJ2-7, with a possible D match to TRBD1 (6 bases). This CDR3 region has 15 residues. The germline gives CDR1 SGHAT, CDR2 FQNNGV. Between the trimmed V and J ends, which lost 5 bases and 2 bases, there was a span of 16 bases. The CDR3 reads CASSPGVGNPYEQYF. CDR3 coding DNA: TGTGCCAGCAGCCCAGGGGTAGGGAATCCCTACGAGCAGTACTTC.

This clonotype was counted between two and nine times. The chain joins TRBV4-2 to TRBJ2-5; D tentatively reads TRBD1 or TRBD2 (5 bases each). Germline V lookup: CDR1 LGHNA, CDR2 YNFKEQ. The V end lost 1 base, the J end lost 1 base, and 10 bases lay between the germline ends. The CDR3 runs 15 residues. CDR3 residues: CASSQGGEIQETQYF. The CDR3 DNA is TGTGCCAGCAGCCAAGGAGGGGAAATCCAAGAGACCCAGTACTTC.

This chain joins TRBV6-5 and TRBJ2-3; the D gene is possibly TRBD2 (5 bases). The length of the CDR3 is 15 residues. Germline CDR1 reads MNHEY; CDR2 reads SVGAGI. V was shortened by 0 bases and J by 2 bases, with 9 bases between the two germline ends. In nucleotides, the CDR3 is TGTGCCAGCAGTTACTCACGGCTAGCCACAGATACGCAGTATTTT. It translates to CASSYSRLATDTQYF.

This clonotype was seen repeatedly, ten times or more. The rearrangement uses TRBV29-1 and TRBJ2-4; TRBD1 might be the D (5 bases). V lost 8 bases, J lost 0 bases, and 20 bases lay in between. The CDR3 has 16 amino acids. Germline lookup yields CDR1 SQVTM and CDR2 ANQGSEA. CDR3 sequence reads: CSPNPDSTKAKNIQYF. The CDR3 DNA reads TGCAGCCCGAACCCCGACAGCACAAAAGCCAAAAACATTCAGTACTTC.

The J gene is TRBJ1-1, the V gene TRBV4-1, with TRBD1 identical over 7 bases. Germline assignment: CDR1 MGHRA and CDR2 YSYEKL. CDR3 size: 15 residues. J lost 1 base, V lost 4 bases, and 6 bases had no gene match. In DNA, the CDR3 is TGCGCCAGCAGCCTCTCGACAGGGCCGAACACTGAAGCTTTCTTT. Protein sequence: CASSLSTGPNTEAFF.

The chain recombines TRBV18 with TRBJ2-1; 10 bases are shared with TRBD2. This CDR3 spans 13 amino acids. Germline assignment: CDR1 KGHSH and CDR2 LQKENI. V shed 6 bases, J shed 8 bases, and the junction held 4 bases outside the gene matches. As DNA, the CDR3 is TGTGCCAGCTCGCCCGGGACTAGCGATGAGCAGTTCTTC. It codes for CASSPGTSDEQFF.

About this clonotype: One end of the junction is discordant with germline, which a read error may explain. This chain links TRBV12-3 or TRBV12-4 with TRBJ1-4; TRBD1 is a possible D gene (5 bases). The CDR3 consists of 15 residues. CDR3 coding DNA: TGTGACAGCAGCCTACTCGGGACGGATAGTGAAAAACTGTTTTTT. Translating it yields CDSSLLGTDSEKLFF.

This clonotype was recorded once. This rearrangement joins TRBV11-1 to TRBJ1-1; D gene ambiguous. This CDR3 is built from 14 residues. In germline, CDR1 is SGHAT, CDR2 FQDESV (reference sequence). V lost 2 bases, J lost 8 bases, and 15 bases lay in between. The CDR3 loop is CASSLSLGGPEAFF. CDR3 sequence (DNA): TGTGCCAGCAGCTTATCACTGGGAGGTCCCGAAGCTTTCTTT.

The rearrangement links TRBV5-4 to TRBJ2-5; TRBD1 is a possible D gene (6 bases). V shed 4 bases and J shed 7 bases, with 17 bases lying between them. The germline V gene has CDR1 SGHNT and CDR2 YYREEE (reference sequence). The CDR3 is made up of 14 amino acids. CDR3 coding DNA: TGTGCCAGCAGCGCCCGGGACAATAGAGGGACCCAGTACTTC. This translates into CASSARDNRGTQYF. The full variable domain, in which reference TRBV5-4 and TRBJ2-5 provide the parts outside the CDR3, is ETGVTQSPTHLIKTRGQQVTLRCSSQSGHNTVSWYQQALGQGPQFIFQYYREEENGRGNFPPRFSGLQFPNYSSELNVNALELDDSALYLCASSARDNRGTQYFGPGTRLLVL.

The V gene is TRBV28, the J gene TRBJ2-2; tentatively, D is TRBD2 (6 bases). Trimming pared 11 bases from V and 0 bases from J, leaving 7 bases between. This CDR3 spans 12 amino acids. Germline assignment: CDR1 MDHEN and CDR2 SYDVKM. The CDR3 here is CAGGTNTGELFF. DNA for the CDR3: TGTGCCGGAGGGACGAACACCGGGGAGCTGTTTTTT.

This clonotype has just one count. The CDR3 spells CASSEVGNTVAFF. The DNA of the CDR3 is TGTGCCAGCAGTGAAGTCGGGAACACCGTAGCTTTCTTT. The V gene is TRBV6-1, the J gene TRBJ1-1, with D unclear. Trimming pared 1 base from V and 10 bases from J, leaving 13 bases between. The germline V gene has CDR1 MNHNS and CDR2 SASEGT. The length of the CDR3 is 13 residues.

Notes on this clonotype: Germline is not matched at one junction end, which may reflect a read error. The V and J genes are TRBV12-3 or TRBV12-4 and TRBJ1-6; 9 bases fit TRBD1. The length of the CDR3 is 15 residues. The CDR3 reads CASSAGTGYNSPLHF. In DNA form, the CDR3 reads TGTGCCAGCAGTGCAGGGACAGGGTATAATTCACCTCTCCACTTT.